The clone carrying this T cell receptor (beta chain) was seen only a few times. The antigen remains unidentified. This CDR3 contains 14 residues. V was clipped by 4 bases and J by 4 bases, with 11 bases between them. The V gene's germline CDR1 is SGHRS and CDR2 YFSETQ. The data are from a study of T cells after yellow fever vaccination. Study-wide results and caveats: Secondary responses were weaker yet peaked faster, day 5 versus 15.

TCRdb ran MiXCR on the 5' RACE reads and lists one entry per CDR3 protein. The sample comprises roughly 250,000 distinct CDR3 sequences, 10% to 15% of which are singletons, and roughly 0.5% rests with the top ten. This sequence joins TRBV5-1 and TRBJ2-2; TRBD1 or TRBD2 may be the D gene (5 bases each). This receptor was taken from a man between 25 and 39 years old who received the YFV17D yellow fever vaccine. Sample: CD4+ T cells sorted from PBMCs, taken 45 days after the yellow fever booster vaccination. The CDR3 region is CASSPGRITGELFF. The CDR3 DNA reads TGCGCCAGCAGCCCGGGACGGATCACCGGGGAGCTGTTTTTT.